This is a list of T cell receptor beta chains from one sample in a study of identical twins. TCRdb re-analysed the 5' RACE reads in MiXCR, keeping a single row per CDR3 protein. The sample includes fewer than 250,000 distinct CDR3 sequences, over 8% of them seen just once. The specimen sequenced was memory (CD45RO+) T cells sorted from blood. These receptors came from a young woman in good health. The CDR3 runs from the conserved cysteine through the conserved F or W. A D gene is named only where the DNA matches it firmly. Clone sizes are given selectively: once, few, many, or a class where the clone is expanded.

CDR3: CASSPGDRVGYEQYF
DNA: TGTGCCAGCAGCCCCGGGGACAGGGTAGGCTACGAGCAGTACTTC
D: TRBD1
size: few
J: TRBJ2-7
V: TRBV3-1

CDR3: CASSEEAGGSYEQYF
DNA: TGTGCCAGCAGTGAAGAGGCAGGGGGTTCCTACGAGCAGTACTTC
D: TRBD1
size: -
J: TRBJ2-7
V: TRBV6-1

CDR3: CASSWGTGTQARNTEAFF
DNA: TGCGCCAGCAGCTGGGGGACAGGGACACAGGCCAGGAACACTGAAGCTTTCTTT
D: TRBD1
size: many
J: TRBJ1-1
V: TRBV5-1

CDR3: CASSMTGASYEQYF
DNA: TGTGCCAGCAGTATGACAGGCGCCTCCTACGAGCAGTACTTC
D: -
size: few
J: TRBJ2-7
V: TRBV6-1

CDR3: CASSLTWAGELFF
DNA: TGTGCCAGCAGCTTAACTTGGGCCGGGGAGCTGTTTTTT
D: -
size: -
J: TRBJ2-2
V: TRBV7-3

CDR3: CSASSLAGDKDTQYF
DNA: TGCAGTGCTAGCTCCCTAGCGGGAGATAAAGATACGCAGTATTTT
D: TRBD2
size: many
J: TRBJ2-3
V: TRBV20-1

CDR3: CASSAKETNTEAFF
DNA: TGTGCCAGCAGTGCTAAAGAAACGAACACTGAAGCTTTCTTT
D: -
size: many
J: TRBJ1-1
V: TRBV6-1

CDR3: CASSLYGGGGYTF
DNA: TGCGCCAGCAGCTTGTACGGGGGTGGAGGCTACACCTTC
D: -
size: -
J: TRBJ1-2
V: TRBV5-1

CDR3: CASSQTAGGYTF
DNA: TGTGCCAGCAGCCAAACGGCGGGAGGCTACACCTTC
D: -
size: few
J: TRBJ1-2
V: TRBV3-1

CDR3: CASSYLTSGRGELFF
DNA: TGTGCCAGCAGTTACTTGACTAGCGGGAGAGGGGAGCTGTTTTTT
D: TRBD2
size: -
J: TRBJ2-2
V: TRBV6-2/TRBV6-3

CDR3: CASSDRTGLNTGELFF
DNA: TGTGCCAGCTCAGACCGGACAGGGCTGAACACCGGGGAGCTGTTTTTT
D: TRBD1
size: -
J: TRBJ2-2
V: TRBV18

CDR3: CASSGTYTEAFF
DNA: TGTGCCAGCAGTGGCACGTACACTGAAGCTTTCTTT
D: -
size: many
J: TRBJ1-1
V: TRBV28

CDR3: CASSLNGLAYNEQFF
DNA: TGTGCCAGCAGCTTAAATGGATTAGCCTACAATGAGCAGTTCTTC
D: -
size: -
J: TRBJ2-1
V: TRBV7-2

CDR3: CASSEAGASGSYEQYF
DNA: TGTGCCAGCAGTGAGGCCGGGGCTAGCGGTTCCTACGAGCAGTACTTC
D: TRBD2
size: -
J: TRBJ2-7
V: TRBV6-1

CDR3: CASSVAAEGRLPSSYNEQFF
DNA: TGTGCCAGCAGCGTAGCCGCGGAGGGAAGGCTCCCGAGCTCCTACAATGAGCAGTTCTTC
D: -
size: few
J: TRBJ2-1
V: TRBV9

CDR3: CASSQDLGTGLSGPLHF
DNA: TGCGCCAGCAGCCAAGACCTTGGGACAGGGCTTAGCGGGCCCCTCCACTTT
D: TRBD1
size: few
J: TRBJ1-6
V: TRBV4-1

CDR3: CSPRSGAGGEQYF
DNA: TGCAGCCCCCGATCCGGGGCCGGGGGCGAGCAGTACTTC
D: -
size: -
J: TRBJ2-7
V: TRBV20-1

CDR3: CASSQEPGAQPQHF
DNA: TGTGCCAGCAGCCAAGAACCGGGGGCGCAGCCCCAGCATTTT
D: -
size: few
J: TRBJ1-5
V: TRBV3-1

CDR3: CASSVMAETGRQGQQFF
DNA: TGTGCCAGCAGCGTAATGGCGGAGACAGGGAGGCAAGGACAGCAGTTCTTC
D: -
size: few
J: TRBJ2-1
V: TRBV11-1

CDR3: CASSWKGADETQYF
DNA: TGTGCCAGCAGTTGGAAGGGGGCTGACGAGACCCAGTACTTC
D: TRBD1
size: once
J: TRBJ2-5
V: TRBV6-2/TRBV6-3

CDR3: CASSLETSGLTDTQYF
DNA: TGTGCCAGCAGCTTGGAGACTAGCGGACTTACAGATACGCAGTATTTT
D: TRBD2
size: -
J: TRBJ2-3
V: TRBV5-4

CDR3: CASSLQGANSPLHF
DNA: TGTGCCAGCAGCCTACAGGGGGCGAATTCACCCCTCCACTTT
D: TRBD1
size: few
J: TRBJ1-6
V: TRBV7-2

CDR3: CASSMRGRVLDTEAFF
DNA: TGTGCCAGTAGTATGAGGGGTAGGGTGTTGGACACTGAAGCTTTCTTT
D: -
size: -
J: TRBJ1-1
V: TRBV19

CDR3: CASILGAAAGRAEAFF
DNA: TGTGCCAGTATATTAGGAGCGGCAGCCGGACGGGCTGAAGCTTTCTTT
D: -
size: many
J: TRBJ1-1
V: TRBV19

CDR3: CASSFGPGGKNTEAFF
DNA: TGCGCCAGCAGCTTTGGTCCCGGGGGGAAGAACACTGAAGCTTTCTTT
D: -
size: few
J: TRBJ1-1
V: TRBV5-1

CDR3: CASRNNRVSHF
DNA: TGTGCCAGCAGAAACAACAGGGTGTCTCACTTC
D: -
size: many
J: TRBJ2-7
V: TRBV28

CDR3: CSAPPALGYEQYF
DNA: TGCAGTGCTCCCCCGGCCCTGGGCTACGAGCAGTACTTC
D: -
size: -
J: TRBJ2-7
V: TRBV20-1

CDR3: CASSHSGTLAGELFF
DNA: TGTGCCAGCAGCCATTCAGGGACCCTGGCCGGGGAGCTGTTTTTT
D: -
size: -
J: TRBJ2-2
V: TRBV11-2

CDR3: CALRLAGNEQFF
DNA: TGTGCCCTAAGACTAGCGGGGAATGAGCAGTTCTTC
D: TRBD2
size: -
J: TRBJ2-1
V: TRBV7-9

CDR3: CAINTGTGSYEQYF
DNA: TGTGCCATCAATACCGGGACAGGGTCTTACGAGCAGTACTTC
D: TRBD1
size: -
J: TRBJ2-7
V: TRBV10-3

CDR3: CASSYSGLAAARNIQYF
DNA: TGTGCCAGCAGTTACTCAGGACTAGCGGCAGCGCGAAACATTCAGTACTTC
D: TRBD2
size: -
J: TRBJ2-4
V: TRBV6-5

CDR3: CASSPPSYSNQPQHF
DNA: TGTGCCAGCAGCCCTCCGAGTTATAGCAATCAGCCCCAGCATTTT
D: -
size: many
J: TRBJ1-5
V: TRBV7-2

CDR3: CASSTMTDHNANYGYTF
DNA: TGTGCCAGCTCAACAATGACAGACCATAACGCTAACTATGGCTACACCTTC
D: -
size: -
J: TRBJ1-2
V: TRBV18

CDR3: CASSSSRGGAYNEQFF
DNA: TGTGCCAGCAGCTCGTCCCGGGGGGGTGCCTACAATGAGCAGTTCTTC
D: TRBD2
size: many
J: TRBJ2-1
V: TRBV12-3/TRBV12-4

CDR3: CSASPGTGRAIEAFF
DNA: TGCAGTGCTTCCCCCGGGACAGGGAGGGCCATTGAAGCTTTCTTT
D: TRBD1
size: many
J: TRBJ1-1
V: TRBV20-1

CDR3: CASSHSDMKQYF
DNA: TGTGCCAGCAGCCATTCTGACATGAAGCAGTACTTC
D: -
size: many
J: TRBJ2-7
V: TRBV14

CDR3: CASSYWGVAGNTIYF
DNA: TGTGCCAGCAGTTACTGGGGGGTAGCTGGAAACACCATATATTTT
D: -
size: -
J: TRBJ1-3
V: TRBV3-1

CDR3: CSATGTSGKVQFF
DNA: TGCAGTGCTACCGGGACTAGCGGGAAGGTGCAGTTCTTC
D: TRBD2
size: few
J: TRBJ2-1
V: TRBV20-1

CDR3: CASSLGTSGRAGADTQYF
DNA: TGTGCCAGCAGCCTTGGGACTAGCGGGAGGGCCGGGGCAGATACGCAGTATTTT
D: TRBD2
size: -
J: TRBJ2-3
V: TRBV9

CDR3: CASSHRDGVYDEQFF
DNA: TGTGCCAGCAGCCACCGGGACGGGGTCTACGATGAGCAGTTCTTC
D: -
size: -
J: TRBJ2-1
V: TRBV5-5

CDR3: CASRRSSGGAPGTDTQYF
DNA: TGTGCCAGCAGACGATCTAGCGGGGGGGCCCCTGGCACAGATACGCAGTATTTT
D: TRBD2
size: few
J: TRBJ2-3
V: TRBV7-3

CDR3: CSASSVPGLASYEQYF
DNA: TGCAGTGCTTCCTCCGTACCGGGACTAGCATCCTACGAGCAGTACTTC
D: TRBD2
size: -
J: TRBJ2-7
V: TRBV20-1

CDR3: CASSLGLAVYEQYF
DNA: TGTGCCAGCAGTCTGGGACTAGCGGTCTACGAGCAGTACTTC
D: TRBD2
size: few
J: TRBJ2-7
V: TRBV28

CDR3: CASSSTTYEQYF
DNA: TGTGCCAGCAGCTCCACTACCTACGAGCAGTACTTC
D: -
size: -
J: TRBJ2-7
V: TRBV5-8

CDR3: CSASQGVSYEQYF
DNA: TGCAGTGCTAGTCAGGGGGTATCCTACGAGCAGTACTTC
D: TRBD1
size: few
J: TRBJ2-7
V: TRBV20-1